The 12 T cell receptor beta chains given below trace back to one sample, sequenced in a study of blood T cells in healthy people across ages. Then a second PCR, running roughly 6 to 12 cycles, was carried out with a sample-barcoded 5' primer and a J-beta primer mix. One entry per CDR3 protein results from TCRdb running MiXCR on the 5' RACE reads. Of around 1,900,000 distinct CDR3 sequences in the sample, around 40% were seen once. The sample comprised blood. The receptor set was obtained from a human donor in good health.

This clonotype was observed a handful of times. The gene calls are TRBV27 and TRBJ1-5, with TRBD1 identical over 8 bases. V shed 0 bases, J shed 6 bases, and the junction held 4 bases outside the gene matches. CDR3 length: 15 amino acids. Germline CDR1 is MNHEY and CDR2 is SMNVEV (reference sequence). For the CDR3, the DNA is TGTGCCAGCAGTTTATCGTCGACAGGGGTTCAGCCCCAGCATTTT. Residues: CASSLSSTGVQPQHF.

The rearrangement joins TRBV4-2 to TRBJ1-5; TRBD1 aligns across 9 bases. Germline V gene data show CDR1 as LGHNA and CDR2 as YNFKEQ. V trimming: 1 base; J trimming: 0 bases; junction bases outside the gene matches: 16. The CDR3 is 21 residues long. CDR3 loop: CASSQVVVGGQGFSSNQPQHF. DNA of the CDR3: TGTGCCAGCAGCCAAGTAGTGGTCGGGGGACAGGGTTTTTCTAGCAATCAGCCCCAGCATTTT.

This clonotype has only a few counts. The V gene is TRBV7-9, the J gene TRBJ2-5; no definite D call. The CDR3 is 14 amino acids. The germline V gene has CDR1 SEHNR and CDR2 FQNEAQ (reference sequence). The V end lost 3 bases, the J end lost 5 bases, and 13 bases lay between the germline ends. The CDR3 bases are TGTGCCAGCAGCTTTCGGAGAGCCCCCGAGACCCAGTACTTC. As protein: CASSFRRAPETQYF. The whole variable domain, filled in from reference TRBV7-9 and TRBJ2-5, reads DTGVSQNPRHKITKRGQNVTFRCDPISEHNRLYWYRQTLGQGPEFLTYFQNEAQLEKSRLLSDRFSAERPKGSFSTLEIQRTEQGDSAMYLCASSFRRAPETQYFGPGTRLLVL.

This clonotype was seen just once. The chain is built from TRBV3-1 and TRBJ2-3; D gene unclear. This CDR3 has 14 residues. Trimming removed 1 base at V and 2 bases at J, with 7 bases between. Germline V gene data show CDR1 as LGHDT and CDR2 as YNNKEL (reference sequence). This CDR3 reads CASSQVANTDTQYF. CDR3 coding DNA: TGTGCCAGCAGCCAAGTAGCCAACACAGATACGCAGTATTTT.

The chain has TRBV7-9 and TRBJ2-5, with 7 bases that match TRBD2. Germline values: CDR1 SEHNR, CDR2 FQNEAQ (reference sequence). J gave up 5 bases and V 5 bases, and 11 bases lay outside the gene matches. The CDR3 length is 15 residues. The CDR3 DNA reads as TGTGCCAGCAGCCCTCCCCTAGCGGTCGGGGAGACCCAGTACTTC. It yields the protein CASSPPLAVGETQYF.

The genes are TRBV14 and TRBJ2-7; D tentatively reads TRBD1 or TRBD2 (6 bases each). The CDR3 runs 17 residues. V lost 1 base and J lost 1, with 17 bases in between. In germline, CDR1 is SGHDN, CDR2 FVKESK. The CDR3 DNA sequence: TGTGCCAGCAGCCAAGGGAGCTGGGGGGCCCATTCCTACGAGCAGTACTTC. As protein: CASSQGSWGAHSYEQYF. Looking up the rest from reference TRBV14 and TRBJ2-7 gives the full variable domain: EAGVTQFPSHSVIEKGQTVTLRCDPISGHDNLYWYRRVMGKEIKFLLHFVKESKQDESGMPNNRFLAERTGGTYSTLKVQPAELEDSGVYFCASSQGSWGAHSYEQYFGPGTRLTVT.

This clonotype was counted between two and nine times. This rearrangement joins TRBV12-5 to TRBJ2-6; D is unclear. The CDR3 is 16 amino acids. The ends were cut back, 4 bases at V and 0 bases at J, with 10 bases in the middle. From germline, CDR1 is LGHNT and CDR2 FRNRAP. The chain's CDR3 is CASGYLWDSGANVLTF. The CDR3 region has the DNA TGTGCTAGTGGTTACCTCTGGGACTCTGGGGCCAACGTCCTGACTTTC.

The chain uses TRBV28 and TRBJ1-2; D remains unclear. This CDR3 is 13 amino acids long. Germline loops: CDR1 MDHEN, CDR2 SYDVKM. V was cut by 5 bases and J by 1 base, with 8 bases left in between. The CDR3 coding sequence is TGTGCCAGCAGTAAAACAGATAACTATGGCTACACCTTC. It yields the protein CASSKTDNYGYTF.

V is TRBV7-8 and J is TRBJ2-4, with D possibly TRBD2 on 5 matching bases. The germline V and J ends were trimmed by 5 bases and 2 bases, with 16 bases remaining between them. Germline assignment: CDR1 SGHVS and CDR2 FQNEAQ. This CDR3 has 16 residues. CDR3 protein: CASSNGPWESKNIQYF. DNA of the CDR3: TGTGCCAGCAGCAACGGACCGTGGGAGTCCAAAAACATTCAGTACTTC.

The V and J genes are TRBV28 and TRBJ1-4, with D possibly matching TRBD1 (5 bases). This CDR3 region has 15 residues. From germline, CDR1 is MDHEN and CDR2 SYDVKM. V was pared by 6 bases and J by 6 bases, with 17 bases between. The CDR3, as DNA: TGTGCCAGCAGGGGAGGAGGGGCTAGGGATGAAAAACTGTTTTTT. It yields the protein CASRGGGARDEKLFF.

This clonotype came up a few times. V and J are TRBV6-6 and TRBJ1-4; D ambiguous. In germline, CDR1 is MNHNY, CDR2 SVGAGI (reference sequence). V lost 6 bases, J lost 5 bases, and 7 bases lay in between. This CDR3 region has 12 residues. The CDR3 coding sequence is TGTGCCAGCAGCCCAGAGAATGAAAAACTGTTTTTT. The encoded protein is CASSPENEKLFF.

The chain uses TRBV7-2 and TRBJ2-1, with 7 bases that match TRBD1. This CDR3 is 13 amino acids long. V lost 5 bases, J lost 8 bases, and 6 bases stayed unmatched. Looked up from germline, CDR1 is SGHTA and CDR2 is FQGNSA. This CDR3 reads CASSRQGRDEQFF. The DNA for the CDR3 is TGTGCCAGCAGCCGACAGGGACGGGATGAGCAGTTCTTC. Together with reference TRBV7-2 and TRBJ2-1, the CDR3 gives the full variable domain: GAGVSQSPSNKVTEKGKDVELRCDPISGHTALYWYRQSLGQGLEFLIYFQGNSAPDKSGLPSDRFSAERTGGSVSTLTIQRTQQEDSAVYLCASSRQGRDEQFFGPGTRLTVL.